Shown below are 26 T cell receptor beta chains from a single sample sequenced in a study of neurological immune-mediated disorders. TCRdb ran MiXCR on the 5' RACE reads and lists one entry per CDR3 protein. This sample yields over 25,000 distinct CDR3 sequences, of which around 10% are seen a single time; about 5.8% belongs to the top ten. The source material was PBMCs. These receptors were obtained from a woman aged 60-75 years in good health.

This clonotype has a count of ten or more. J is TRBJ1-3 and V is TRBV12-3 or TRBV12-4; 8 bases line up with TRBD1. The CDR3 extends over 16 amino acids. The J segment lost 0 bases and the V segment lost 6 bases, leaving 7 bases of the junction unmatched. The CDR3 loop reads CASRGDRTGSGNTIYF. For the CDR3, the DNA is TGTGCCAGCAGGGGGGACAGGACCGGCTCTGGAAACACCATATATTTT.

This clonotype was seen at least ten times. This rearrangement joins TRBV14 to TRBJ2-7; 7 positions agree with TRBD2. J was trimmed by 4 bases and V by 0 bases; bases with no gene match: 6. In germline, CDR1 is SGHDN, CDR2 FVKESK. The CDR3 length is 15 residues. In DNA form, the CDR3 reads TGTGCCAGCAGCCAAGATGAAGCGGGGTTTTACGAGCAGTACTTC. It specifies CASSQDEAGFYEQYF.

The chain couples TRBV10-3 to TRBJ2-3; the D gene is possibly TRBD2 (5 bases). This CDR3 has 16 amino acids. V was cut by 10 bases and J by 2 bases, with 22 bases left in between. CDR1 is ENHRY and CDR2 is SYGVKD in the germline V gene. CDR3 nucleotide sequence: TGTGCCACCGCCCGCCAAGGCGGGTTGATCACAGATACGCAGTATTTT. It yields the protein CATARQGGLITDTQYF.

This clonotype is classed as medium-sized. This CDR3 is CASSFRLEAFF. For the CDR3, the DNA is TGTGCCAGCAGCTTTAGGCTTGAAGCTTTCTTT. The V call is TRBV5-5, the J call TRBJ1-1; no firm D call. This CDR3 spans 11 amino acids. V lost 2 bases and J lost 7, with 6 bases in between. Per the germline V gene, CDR1 is SGHKS and CDR2 is YYEKEE (reference sequence).

Many counts were recorded for this clonotype. The CDR3 here is CASSWTGEDTEAFF. CDR3 bases: TGTGCCAGCAGTTGGACAGGGGAAGACACTGAAGCTTTCTTT. The chain uses TRBV6-2 or TRBV6-3 and TRBJ1-1; 9 bases line up with TRBD1. Trimming at V came to 4 bases and at J to 3 bases, leaving 3 bases not matched to a gene. The length of the CDR3 is 14 residues. Germline lookup yields CDR1 MNHEY and CDR2 SVGEGT.

This clonotype was picked up a small number of times. The chain uses TRBV5-6 and TRBJ2-1, with 8 bases identical to TRBD2. Trimming at V came to 3 bases and at J to 7 bases, leaving 9 bases not matched to a gene. Germline values: CDR1 SGHDT, CDR2 YYEEEE. The CDR3 is made up of 15 amino acids. The CDR3 region is CASSSETGGYNEQFF. The CDR3 nucleotides read TGTGCCAGCAGCTCGGAGACGGGGGGGTATAATGAGCAGTTCTTC.

This clonotype was detected many times. V gene TRBV5-1 combines with J gene TRBJ1-1, with D uncertain. Germline V gives CDR1 SGHRS, CDR2 YFSETQ. The CDR3 consists of 13 residues. V was cut by 2 bases and J by 7 bases, with 12 bases left in between. The CDR3 reads CASSLTELREAFF. The CDR3 DNA reads TGCGCCAGCAGCTTAACAGAGCTCCGTGAAGCTTTCTTT.

This clonotype was seen at least ten times. The chain is built from TRBV2 and TRBJ1-5, with D tentatively TRBD1 (5 bases). Trimming stripped 0 bases from V and 2 bases from J, with 17 bases between. Germline V gene data show CDR1 as SNHLY and CDR2 as FYNNEI. The CDR3 is 18 residues long. This chain's CDR3 is CASSEAPGLSEGNQPQHF. CDR3 nucleotide sequence: TGTGCCAGCAGTGAAGCTCCAGGGCTTTCTGAGGGCAATCAGCCCCAGCATTTT.

At least ten counts were recorded for this clonotype. The chain carries TRBV11-2 and TRBJ2-1, with D perhaps TRBD1 or TRBD2 (5 bases each). Germline lookup yields CDR1 SGHAT and CDR2 FQNNGV. The CDR3 consists of 15 residues. The V end lost 4 bases, the J end lost 6 bases, and 16 bases lay between the germline ends. CDR3 sequence: CASSYRTRLINEQFF. The CDR3, as DNA: TGTGCCAGCAGCTACCGGACAAGACTAATCAATGAGCAGTTCTTC.

The chain joins TRBV15 to TRBJ2-5; possible D gene TRBD1, 5 bases. The CDR3 length is 14 residues. Germline-derived CDR1 and CDR2 are LNHNV and YYDKDF (reference sequence). Deletions cut 3 bases from V and 5 bases from J, with 13 bases between. The CDR3 is CATSSQGVGETQYF. The CDR3 bases are TGTGCCACCAGCAGCCAGGGCGTCGGGGAGACCCAGTACTTC.

The sample holds many counts of this clonotype. In DNA, the CDR3 is TGCAGTGCGTACAGGCCCCACACTGAAGCTTTCTTT. Its protein product is CSAYRPHTEAFF. V and J are TRBV20-1 and TRBJ1-1, with D perhaps matching TRBD1 (5 bases). Germline CDR1 DFQATT, CDR2 SNEGSKA (reference sequence). The V end was cut by 6 bases, the J end by 3 bases, with 11 bases between. The CDR3 spans 12 residues.

This chain connects TRBV7-2 to TRBJ2-5, with 7 bases fitting TRBD1. The V gene end was trimmed by 5 bases and the J gene end by 0 bases; junction bases not matched to a gene: 9. The CDR3 runs 16 residues. Looked up from germline, CDR1 is SGHTA and CDR2 is FQGNSA. CDR3 sequence (DNA): TGTGCCAGCAGCCTGAGACAGGGCGTGTACCAAGAGACCCAGTACTTC. It yields the protein CASSLRQGVYQETQYF.

This clonotype came up many times. The rearrangement links TRBV12-3 or TRBV12-4 to TRBJ2-1, with D perhaps matching TRBD2 (5 bases). The CDR3 spans 13 residues. The V end lost 6 bases, the J end lost 4 bases, and 10 bases lay between the germline ends. CDR3 region: CASRVDLYNEQFF. Here the CDR3 DNA reads TGTGCCAGCAGAGTGGACTTATACAATGAGCAGTTCTTC.

This clonotype was counted ten times or more. This chain links TRBV5-1 with TRBJ1-4; 12 bases line up with TRBD1. Unmatched junction bases numbered 11, after V lost 5 bases and J lost 3 bases. Germline CDR1 SGHRS, CDR2 YFSETQ. The CDR3 has 18 residues. Here the CDR3 DNA reads TGCGCCAGCAGGAGCCGGGACAGGGGGCTCGGAGCTAATGAAAAACTGTTTTTT. Translated, it gives CASRSRDRGLGANEKLFF.

At least ten counts were recorded for this clonotype. CDR3 protein: CASSLGRGGSYGYTF. CDR3 bases: TGCGCCAGCAGCTTGGGGAGAGGGGGCAGCTATGGCTACACCTTC. The V call is TRBV5-1, the J call TRBJ1-2, with 7 bases that match TRBD1. The CDR3 contains 15 residues. Germline V gene data show CDR1 as SGHRS and CDR2 as YFSETQ. Losses at the gene ends were 0 bases for V and 4 bases for J; bases not matched to a gene: 6.

This clonotype was seen at least ten times. This sequence joins TRBV6-2 or TRBV6-3 and TRBJ2-1; no reliable D call. Trimming removed 3 bases from V and 0 bases from J, with 9 bases in between. The CDR3 is made up of 15 amino acids. Germline values: CDR1 MNHEY, CDR2 SVGEGT. The DNA for the CDR3 is TGTGCCAGCAGTTATGGCCGGAGCTCCTACAATGAGCAGTTCTTC. This encodes CASSYGRSSYNEQFF.

In its sample, this clonotype was seen many times. The CDR3 DNA follows: TGCGCCAGCAGCTTGTTCCGAGCGGGGGGCCAGAAGGAGACCCAGTACTTC. It is translated as CASSLFRAGGQKETQYF. The chain recombines TRBV5-1 with TRBJ2-5, with 9 nucleotides matching TRBD2. Germline V gene data show CDR1 as SGHRS and CDR2 as YFSETQ. Germline trimming cut 1 base from V and 5 bases from J; bases unmatched to any gene: 12. CDR3 size: 17 residues.

The gene calls are TRBV30 and TRBJ1-3; weak D call: TRBD1 (5 bases). CDR3 length: 13 residues. Per germline, CDR1 GTSNPN and CDR2 SVGIG (reference sequence). V was pared by 3 bases and J by 6 bases, with 12 bases between. The CDR3 loop reads CAWRGQGENTIYF. In DNA, the CDR3 is TGTGCCTGGAGAGGGCAGGGTGAAAACACCATATATTTT.

This clonotype was counted at least ten times. The chain carries TRBV5-4 and TRBJ1-1; 9 nucleotides align to TRBD1. The CDR3 extends over 14 amino acids. J lost 6 bases, V lost 3 bases, and 6 bases had no gene match. Germline CDR1 reads SGHNT; CDR2 reads YYREEE (reference sequence). The CDR3 DNA reads as TGTGCCAGCAGCTATGGACAGGGGTGGTCTGAAGCTTTCTTT. Protein sequence: CASSYGQGWSEAFF. The full variable domain, in which reference TRBV5-4 and TRBJ1-1 provide the parts outside the CDR3, is ETGVTQSPTHLIKTRGQQVTLRCSSQSGHNTVSWYQQALGQGPQFIFQYYREEENGRGNFPPRFSGLQFPNYSSELNVNALELDDSALYLCASSYGQGWSEAFFGQGTRLTVV.

V is TRBV4-2 and J is TRBJ1-1; D gene ambiguous. The germline gives CDR1 LGHNA, CDR2 YNFKEQ. This CDR3 contains 16 residues. The V and J ends lost 0 bases and 0 bases respectively, with 11 bases between them. The CDR3 coding sequence is TGTGCCAGCAGCCAAGACCTCACAGCAGTGAACACTGAAGCTTTCTTT. Its translation is CASSQDLTAVNTEAFF.

This clonotype was detected ten times or more. The rearrangement links TRBV24-1 to TRBJ2-1, with D possibly matching TRBD1 (6 bases). The CDR3 totals 13 residues. Trimming shortened V by 7 bases and J by 6 bases, and 12 bases separated the two germline ends. Germline CDR1 reads KGHDR; CDR2 reads SFDVKD. This CDR3 reads CATSRGDTNEQFF. Written as DNA, the CDR3 is TGTGCCACCAGCAGAGGGGACACCAATGAGCAGTTCTTC.

Ten or more counts support this clonotype. The chain employs TRBV29-1 and TRBJ2-7, with D perhaps TRBD1 or TRBD2 (6 bases each). V was trimmed by 7 bases and J by 2 bases, leaving 18 bases between them. The CDR3 has 14 residues. Germline CDR1 reads SQVTM; CDR2 reads ANQGSEA. CDR3 loop: CSAPEGGHPYEQYF. CDR3 nucleotides: TGCAGCGCCCCGGAGGGGGGACACCCCTACGAGCAGTACTTC.

This clonotype occurred many times. The chain is built from TRBV5-1 and TRBJ1-2; a weak D match, TRBD1 (5 bases). The CDR3 length is 15 residues. The V end was cut by 1 base, the J end by 6 bases, with 16 bases between. Germline assignment: CDR1 SGHRS and CDR2 YFSETQ. The CDR3 reads CASSLSGGSEDGYTF. The CDR3 bases are TGCGCCAGCAGCTTGTCCGGGGGGAGCGAGGATGGCTACACCTTC. The full variable domain, completed using reference TRBV5-1 and TRBJ1-2, is KAGVTQTPRYLIKTRGQQVTLSCSPISGHRSVSWYQQTPGQGLQFLFEYFSETQRNKGNFPGRFSGRQFSNSRSEMNVSTLELGDSALYLCASSLSGGSEDGYTFGSGTRLTVV.

This clonotype was recorded at least ten times. V and J are TRBV6-2 or TRBV6-3 and TRBJ1-5; D is ambiguous. Germline values: CDR1 MNHEY, CDR2 SVGEGT. Trimming left V 2 bases short and J 4 bases short, with 6 bases between. The CDR3 extends over 13 amino acids. CDR3 protein: CASSYRDNQPQHF. The CDR3 DNA follows: TGTGCCAGCAGTTACAGGGATAATCAGCCCCAGCATTTT.

In its sample, this clonotype was seen many times. This chain uses TRBV27 with TRBJ2-3; D is unresolved. CDR1 and CDR2 (germline): MNHEY, SMNVEV (reference sequence). V dropped 4 bases and J dropped 0 bases, with 11 bases sitting between them. CDR3 length equals 15 residues. The DNA of the CDR3 is TGTGCCAGCAGTTGGTCGGACCCTAGCACAGATACGCAGTATTTT. Translated: CASSWSDPSTDTQYF.

This clonotype was found a few times. The chain recombines TRBV2 with TRBJ2-1; D unclear. CDR1 is SNHLY and CDR2 is FYNNEI in the germline V gene. There are 11 residues in the CDR3. V was clipped by 2 bases and J by 8 bases, with 4 bases between them. DNA for the CDR3: TGTGCCAGCAGTGAAAGGTATGAGCAGTTCTTC. It translates to CASSERYEQFF.